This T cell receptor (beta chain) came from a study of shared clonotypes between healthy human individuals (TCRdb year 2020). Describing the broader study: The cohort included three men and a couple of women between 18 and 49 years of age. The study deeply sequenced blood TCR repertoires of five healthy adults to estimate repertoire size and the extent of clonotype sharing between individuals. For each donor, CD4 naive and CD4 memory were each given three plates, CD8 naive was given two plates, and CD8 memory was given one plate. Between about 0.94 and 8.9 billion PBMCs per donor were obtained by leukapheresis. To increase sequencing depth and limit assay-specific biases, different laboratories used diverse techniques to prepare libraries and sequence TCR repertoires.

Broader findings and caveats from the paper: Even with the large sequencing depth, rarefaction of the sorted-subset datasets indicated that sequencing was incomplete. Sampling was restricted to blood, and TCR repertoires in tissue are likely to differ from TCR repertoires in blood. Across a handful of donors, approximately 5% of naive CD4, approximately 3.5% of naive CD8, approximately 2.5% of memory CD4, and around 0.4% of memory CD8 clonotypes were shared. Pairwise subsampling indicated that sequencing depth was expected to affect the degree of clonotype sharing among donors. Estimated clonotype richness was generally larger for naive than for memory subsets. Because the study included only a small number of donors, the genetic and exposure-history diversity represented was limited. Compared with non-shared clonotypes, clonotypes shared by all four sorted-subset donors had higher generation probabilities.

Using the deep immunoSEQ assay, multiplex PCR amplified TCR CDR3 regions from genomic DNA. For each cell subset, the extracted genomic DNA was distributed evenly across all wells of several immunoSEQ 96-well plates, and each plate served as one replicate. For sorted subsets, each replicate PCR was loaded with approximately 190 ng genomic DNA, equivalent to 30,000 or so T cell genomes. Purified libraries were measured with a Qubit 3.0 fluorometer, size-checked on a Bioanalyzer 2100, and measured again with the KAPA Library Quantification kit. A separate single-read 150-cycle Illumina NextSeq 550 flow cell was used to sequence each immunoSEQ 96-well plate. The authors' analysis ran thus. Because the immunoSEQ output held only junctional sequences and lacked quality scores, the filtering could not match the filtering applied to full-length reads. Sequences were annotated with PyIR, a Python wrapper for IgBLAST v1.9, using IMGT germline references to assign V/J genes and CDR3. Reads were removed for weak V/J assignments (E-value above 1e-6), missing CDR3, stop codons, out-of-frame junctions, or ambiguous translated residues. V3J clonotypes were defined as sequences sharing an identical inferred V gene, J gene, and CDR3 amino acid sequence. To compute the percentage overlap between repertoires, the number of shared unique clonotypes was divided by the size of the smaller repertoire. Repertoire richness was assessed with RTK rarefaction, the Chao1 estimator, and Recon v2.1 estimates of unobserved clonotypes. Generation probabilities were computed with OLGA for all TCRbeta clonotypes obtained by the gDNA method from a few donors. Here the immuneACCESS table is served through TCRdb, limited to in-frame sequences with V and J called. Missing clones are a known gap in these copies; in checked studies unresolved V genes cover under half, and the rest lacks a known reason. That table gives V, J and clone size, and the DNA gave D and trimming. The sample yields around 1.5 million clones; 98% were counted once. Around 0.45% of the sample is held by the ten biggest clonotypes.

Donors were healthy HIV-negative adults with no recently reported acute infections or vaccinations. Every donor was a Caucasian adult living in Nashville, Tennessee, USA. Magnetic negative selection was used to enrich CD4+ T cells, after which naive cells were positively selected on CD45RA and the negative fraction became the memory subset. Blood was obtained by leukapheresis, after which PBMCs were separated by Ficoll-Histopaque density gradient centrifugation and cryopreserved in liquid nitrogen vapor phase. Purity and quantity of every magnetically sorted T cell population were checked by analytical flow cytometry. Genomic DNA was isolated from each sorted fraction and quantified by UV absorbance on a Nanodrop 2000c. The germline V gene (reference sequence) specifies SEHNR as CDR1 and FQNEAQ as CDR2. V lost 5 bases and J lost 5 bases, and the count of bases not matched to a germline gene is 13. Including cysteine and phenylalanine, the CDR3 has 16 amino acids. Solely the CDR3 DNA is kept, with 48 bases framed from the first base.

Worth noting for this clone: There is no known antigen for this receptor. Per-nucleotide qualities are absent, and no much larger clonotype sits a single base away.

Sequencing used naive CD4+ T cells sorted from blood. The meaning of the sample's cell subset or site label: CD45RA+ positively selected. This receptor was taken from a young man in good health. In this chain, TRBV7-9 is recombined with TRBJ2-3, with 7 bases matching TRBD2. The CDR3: CASSVGTTVAVDTQYF. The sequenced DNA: TGTGCCAGCAGCGTAGGGACTACGGTGGCGGTAGATACGCAGTATTTT.